The 6 T cell receptor beta chains below were found in one sample sequenced in a study of blood T cell repertoires in COVID-19. Clones were sequenced by immunoSEQ multiplex PCR, and TCRdb holds only the in-frame ones, with some missing. The sample has a few hundred thousand clones, roughly 80% seen once. Input material: peripheral blood. The source is a woman aged 80 or older with acute or convalescent COVID-19.

The rearrangement uses TRBV28 and TRBJ2-2, with 7 bases that match TRBD1. This CDR3 has 15 residues. Germline CDR1 reads MDHEN; CDR2 reads SYDVKM. V trimming: 5 bases; J trimming: 5 bases; junction bases outside the gene matches: 8. As DNA, the CDR3 is TGTGCCAGCAGTCTCAGGGGGTTTAGGACCGGGGAGCTGTTTTTT. This translates into CASSLRGFRTGELFF.

The chain carries TRBV18 and TRBJ2-5; no firm D call. The CDR3 contains 14 residues. Germline CDR1 KGHSH, CDR2 LQKENI. V gave up 2 bases and J gave up 5 bases, with 12 bases separating them. The CDR3 spells CASSPGILTETQYF. Written as DNA, the CDR3 is TGTGCCAGCTCACCAGGTATTCTGACTGAGACCCAGTACTTC.

This clone showed up just a few times. The chain uses TRBV18 and TRBJ2-2, with D uncertain. V was shortened by 2 bases and J by 2 bases, with 6 bases between the two germline ends. The CDR3 sequence is 14 residues long. Germline CDR1 is KGHSH and CDR2 is LQKENI. The CDR3 DNA sequence: TGTGCCAGCTCACCAACTCCTAACACCGGGGAGCTGTTTTTT. Translation gives CASSPTPNTGELFF.

The gene calls are TRBV28 and TRBJ1-1; unclear D gene. The V end lost 7 bases, the J end lost 2 bases, and 17 bases lay between the germline ends. CDR1 is MDHEN, CDR2 SYDVKM, per germline. This CDR3 comprises 15 residues. Written as DNA, the CDR3 is TGTGCCAGCATCACCCCCGGGATGGGTAACACTGAAGCTTTCTTT. Translation: CASITPGMGNTEAFF.

V gene TRBV19 combines with J gene TRBJ2-1; D is perhaps TRBD1 (6 bases). V lost 11 bases and J 6 bases, leaving 14 bases between the germline ends. Germline CDR1 is LNHDA and CDR2 is SQIVND (reference sequence). CDR3 length: 12 amino acids. In DNA, the CDR3 is TGTGCCGCACAGGGCCTTCTCAATGAGCAGTTCTTC. It yields the protein CAAQGLLNEQFF.

The genes are TRBV5-1 and TRBJ2-3; D is perhaps TRBD1 (5 bases). Trimming took 2 bases from V and 3 from J, leaving 7 bases between them. Germline-derived CDR1 and CDR2 are SGHRS and YFSETQ. The length of the CDR3 is 13 residues. The CDR3 DNA reads TGCGCCAGCAGCTTAGCAGGGACAGATACGCAGTATTTT. It encodes CASSLAGTDTQYF.